This T cell receptor beta chain derives from a study of T cells in Graves' hyperthyroidism and ophthalmopathy (dated by TCRdb to about 2019). With respect to the entire study: Peripheral blood was collected at initial diagnosis, before any treatment. TCR V-J signatures able to tell the groups apart were searched for in a discovery cohort of about a hundred patients, of whom over 40 had Graves' ophthalmopathy and under 65 had stable Graves' hyperthyroidism. The paper reports TCR Vbeta CDR3 sequencing of some 140 peripheral blood samples: over 40 ophthalmopathy, fewer than 85 hyperthyroidism and around 17 progressor patients. The approximately 100 discovery patients were divided at random into training and test sets in a 7:3 ratio. The study also compared thyroid tissue and blood T-cell repertoires from five or six Graves' hyperthyroidism patients. Prospective prediction of ophthalmopathy was tested in an independent validation cohort of some 20 hyperthyroidism patients and some 17 patients who later progressed to ophthalmopathy. Once sampling was done, hyperthyroidism patients were given methimazole at a starting dose of 30 mg daily, whereas ophthalmopathy patients were given high-dose intravenous methylprednisolone. Paper-wide results and their limitations: In cross-validation, a model built on a 13 V-J signature told ophthalmopathy apart from stable hyperthyroidism with 85% to 90% sensitivity and approximately 84% specificity, and in testing the same model reached 80%/75%. In validation, progression to ophthalmopathy was predicted by the model with 65% to 71% sensitivity and about 72% specificity, a median of approximately 6.5 months before onset. Sample size was not statistically predetermined, and blinding of investigators to group allocation was not performed. Most expanded thyroid clonotypes (frequency above 0.001) were also found in blood, which suggests that blood repertoires may mirror thyroid immune responses.

A patient counted as having stable Graves' hyperthyroidism if no progression to ophthalmopathy occurred over 18 months of follow-up. Hyperthyroidism patients were newly diagnosed, with disease duration under 2 months, and aged 18 to 65 years. Any patient with an uncontrolled infection, another autoimmune disease, pregnancy or lactation was excluded. Diagnoses relied on clinical symptoms, serum thyroxine and TRAb, thyroid ultrasound and orbital computed tomography. PBMCs were isolated from 10 ml of fresh peripheral blood by Ficoll-Paque density gradient centrifugation. Trizol reagent was used to extract total RNA, and RNA quality was then checked on an Agilent 2100 Bioanalyzer. The TCR beta CDR3 regions were amplified from the RNA transcripts. For the first round of RT-PCR on the TCR CDR3, the HTBI primer set was used together with the Qiagen OneStep RT-PCR kit. A second multiplex PCR round built the libraries, followed by size selection and purification. The libraries were sequenced on an Illumina HiSeq2000 using paired-end 100 bp reads. The authors' analysis ran thus. Raw data were processed with SOAPnuke, discarding reads with adapters, uncalled bases, mean Phred below 15, or no exact constant-primer or identifier match. High-quality paired reads were merged using COPE v1.2.5, and each unique nucleotide sequence was defined as a clonotype. Clonotypes were aligned to IMGT TRBV, TRBD and TRBJ reference segments using MiTCR v1.1. Only V-J combinations with frequency above 0.0001, covering 99.2% of repertoires, were analysed. The TCS score was defined as F50 (clonal expansion) divided by E x V (chaos), with BLOSUM62-based TCRdist calculated between CDR3 peptides within each V-J. Welch's t-statistics and random forest reduced some 510 V-J features to 13, which were used in a naive Bayes classifier (R e1071). TCRdb cleaned the public reads at Q25 with fastp, built clones with MiXCR and kept in-frame beta chains. Duplicate CDR3 protein sequences are folded into a single record with the most common DNA and genes. What appears here as the V and J calls and clone size reflects TCRdb's work, not the paper's. The sample table shows roughly 660,000 distinct CDR3 sequences, and approximately 15% are seen once. The ten largest clones add up to about 14% of the sample.

From cysteine to phenylalanine, the CDR3 is 12 amino acids long. CDR3 DNA is the only sequence kept; it has 36 bases, read in frame from the first base. The germline ends are 9 bases apart after V is trimmed by 7 bases and J by 6 bases. With regard to this clonotype: Its antigen remains unidentified. The input lacks base qualities; no much larger clone sits a single base away.

The rearrangement combines TRBV12-3 or TRBV12-4 with TRBJ2-2; the D gene identity is not certain. This TCR derives from a man aged 45 to 65 with Graves' hyperthyroidism. The sequenced sample was blood. The base sequence is TGTGCCAGCACCTCCTTCGCCGGGGAGCTGTTTTTT. Translated, this is CASTSFAGELFF.